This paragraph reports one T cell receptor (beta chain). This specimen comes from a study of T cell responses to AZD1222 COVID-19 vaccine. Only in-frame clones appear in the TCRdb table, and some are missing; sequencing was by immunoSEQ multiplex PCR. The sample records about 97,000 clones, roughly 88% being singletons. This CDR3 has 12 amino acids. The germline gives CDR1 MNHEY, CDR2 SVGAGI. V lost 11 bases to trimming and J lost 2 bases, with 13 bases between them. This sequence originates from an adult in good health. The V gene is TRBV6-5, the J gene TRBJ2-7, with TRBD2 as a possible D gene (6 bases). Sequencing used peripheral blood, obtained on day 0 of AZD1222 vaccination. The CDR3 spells CAAREAAYEQYF. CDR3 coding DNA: TGTGCCGCCAGGGAGGCGGCCTACGAGCAGTACTTC.